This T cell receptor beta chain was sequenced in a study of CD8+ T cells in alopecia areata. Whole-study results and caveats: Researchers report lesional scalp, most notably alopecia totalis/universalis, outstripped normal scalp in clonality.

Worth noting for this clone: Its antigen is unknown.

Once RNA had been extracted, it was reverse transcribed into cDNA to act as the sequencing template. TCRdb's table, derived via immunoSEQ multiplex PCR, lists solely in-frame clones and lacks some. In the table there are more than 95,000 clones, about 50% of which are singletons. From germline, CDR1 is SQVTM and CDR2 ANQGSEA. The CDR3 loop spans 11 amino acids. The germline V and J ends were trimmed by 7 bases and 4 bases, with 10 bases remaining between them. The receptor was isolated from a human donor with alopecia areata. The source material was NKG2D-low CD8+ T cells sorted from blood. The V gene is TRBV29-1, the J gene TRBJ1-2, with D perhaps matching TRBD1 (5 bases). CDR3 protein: CSAAGTYGYTF. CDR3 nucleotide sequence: TGCAGCGCCGCAGGGACCTATGGCTACACCTTC.